The 20 T cell receptor beta chains below were found in one sample sequenced in a study of blood T cell repertoires in COVID-19. Profiled with immunoSEQ multiplex PCR; TCRdb holds only in-frame clones, not every one. In the table there are around 65,000 clones, more than 75% of which are singletons. Sequenced input: peripheral blood. The receptors here all came from a human donor in a cohort sampled during active COVID-19.

This clone was picked up a small number of times. The rearrangement uses TRBV7-9 and TRBJ1-1, with D possibly TRBD1 on 6 matching bases. Germline V gene data show CDR1 as SEHNR and CDR2 as FQNEAQ (reference sequence). V lost 0 bases and J lost 5, with 10 bases in between. The CDR3 has 14 amino acids. The CDR3 region is CASSLAQGMTEAFF. CDR3 bases: TGTGCCAGCAGCTTAGCTCAGGGGATGACTGAAGCTTTCTTT.

This clone showed up just once. The chain uses TRBV12-5 and TRBJ2-1, with TRBD2 matching 12 bases. The J segment lost 8 bases and the V segment lost 3 bases, leaving 8 bases of the junction unmatched. CDR3 length: 16 amino acids. Germline CDR1 is LGHNT and CDR2 is FRNRAP. CDR3 region: CASGLPSGRASDEQFF. CDR3 sequence (DNA): TGTGCTAGTGGTTTACCTAGCGGGAGGGCCTCGGATGAGCAGTTCTTC.

The genes are TRBV29-1 and TRBJ2-3, with 14 positions matching TRBD2. The CDR3 contains 20 residues. The junction had 12 bases not matched to a gene; V was cut back by 0 bases and J by 1 base. Germline V CDR1 and CDR2: SQVTM, ANQGSEA. CDR3 loop: CSVEDFVTSGRAWRTDTQYF. The CDR3 nucleotides are TGCAGCGTTGAAGACTTTGTGACTAGCGGGAGGGCCTGGCGCACAGATACGCAGTATTTT.

The rearrangement uses TRBV6-6 and TRBJ2-1; D is unresolved. Trimming left V 0 bases short and J 7 bases short, with 7 bases between. The CDR3 is 13 residues long. The germline gives CDR1 MNHNY, CDR2 SVGAGI (reference sequence). The CDR3 DNA reads TGTGCCAGCAGTTACTCGCTAGGAAATGAGCAGTTCTTC. It translates to CASSYSLGNEQFF.

This clone was recorded a few times. The chain employs TRBV9 and TRBJ2-2; no clear D. This CDR3 is built from 12 residues. The V end was cut by 4 bases, the J end by 2 bases, with 3 bases between. Per germline, CDR1 SGDLS and CDR2 YYNGEE. CDR3 amino acids: CASSLNTGELFF. The CDR3 region has the DNA TGTGCCAGCAGCCTTAACACCGGGGAGCTGTTTTTT.

This chain links TRBV18 with TRBJ2-1; TRBD2 aligns across 15 bases. This CDR3 region has 18 residues. The germline gives CDR1 KGHSH, CDR2 LQKENI. V was clipped by 3 bases and J by 3 bases; unmatched bases: 6. The CDR3 loop reads CASSPQGLAGGVYNEQFF. The CDR3 DNA follows: TGTGCCAGCTCACCCCAGGGACTAGCGGGAGGTGTCTACAATGAGCAGTTCTTC.

V and J are TRBV4-2 and TRBJ2-3; 7 bases line up with TRBD1. The CDR3 is made up of 16 amino acids. Germline lookup yields CDR1 LGHNA and CDR2 YNFKEQ. V lost 2 bases to trimming and J lost 4 bases; unmatched junction nucleotides: 9. CDR3 in amino acids: CASSQRQGSSADTQYF. CDR3 sequence (DNA): TGTGCCAGCAGCCAAAGACAGGGCAGTAGCGCAGATACGCAGTATTTT.

This sequence joins TRBV9 and TRBJ2-3; D call uncertain. With 4 bases removed from V and 6 bases from J, the gap between germline ends came to 12 bases. The germline CDR1 and CDR2 sequences are SGDLS and YYNGEE. The CDR3 contains 13 residues. The CDR3 loop is CASSTENVDTQYF. The CDR3 DNA follows: TGTGCCAGCAGCACCGAGAACGTCGATACGCAGTATTTT.

This chain uses TRBV9 with TRBJ2-1, with a weak D call TRBD1 (6 bases). The V gene lost 4 bases and the J gene lost 1 base, with 27 bases spanning the gap. This CDR3 spans 20 amino acids. The V gene's germline CDR1 is SGDLS and CDR2 YYNGEE. Here the CDR3 reads CASSPRYMDSRWVSYNEQFF. CDR3 sequence (DNA): TGTGCCAGCAGCCCCCGATACATGGACAGCCGATGGGTTTCCTACAATGAGCAGTTCTTC.

The chain links TRBV28 to TRBJ2-5; TRBD2 matches 14 bases. J was trimmed by 3 bases and V by 7 bases; bases with no gene match: 7. CDR3 size: 16 residues. Germline lookup yields CDR1 MDHEN and CDR2 SYDVKM. The CDR3 protein is CASTGTSGSYEETQYF. The CDR3 DNA reads as TGTGCCAGCACCGGGACTAGCGGGAGTTATGAAGAGACCCAGTACTTC.

V usage is TRBV15 and J usage is TRBJ1-5, with D maybe TRBD1 (6 bases). The CDR3 covers 13 residues. Trimming removed 5 bases at V and 6 bases at J, with 11 bases between. CDR1 is LNHNV, CDR2 YYDKDF, per germline (reference sequence). The CDR3 DNA sequence: TGTGCCACCAGCCCAGGGGATACTCAGCCCCAGCATTTT. Its protein product is CATSPGDTQPQHF.

The chain uses TRBV4-3 and TRBJ2-1, with TRBD2 as a possible D gene (5 bases). V lost 4 bases, J lost 5 bases, and 9 bases lay in between. The germline CDR1 and CDR2 sequences are LGHNA and YSLEER. This CDR3 spans 13 amino acids. CDR3 in DNA: TGCGCCAGCAGCCTGGCGGGCCACAATGAGCAGTTCTTC. Its protein product is CASSLAGHNEQFF.

CDR3 DNA: TGCGCCAGCAGCTTGGATCCAGGGGGTTCCGCAAACACCATATATTTT. Translated, it gives CASSLDPGGSANTIYF. The rearrangement joins TRBV5-1 to TRBJ1-3; 7 bases line up with TRBD1. Germline CDR1 SGHRS, CDR2 YFSETQ. The CDR3 runs to 16 residues. Trimming removed 0 bases from V and 6 bases from J; junction bases left unmatched: 9. The full variable domain, rest sourced from reference TRBV5-1 and TRBJ1-3, is KAGVTQTPRYLIKTRGQQVTLSCSPISGHRSVSWYQQTPGQGLQFLFEYFSETQRNKGNFPGRFSGRQFSNSRSEMNVSTLELGDSALYLCASSLDPGGSANTIYFGEGSWLTVV.

This chain uses TRBV19 with TRBJ2-1, with D possibly matching TRBD2 (6 bases). Germline CDR1 and CDR2: LNHDA and SQIVND (reference sequence). CDR3 size: 16 residues. Deletions cut 3 bases from V and 2 bases from J, with 14 bases between. This chain's CDR3 is CASSMSRREAYNEQFF. DNA for the CDR3: TGTGCCAGTAGTATGAGTCGGCGGGAAGCCTACAATGAGCAGTTCTTC.

The chain links TRBV5-1 to TRBJ1-1, with 8 bases lining up with TRBD1. Looked up from germline, CDR1 is SGHRS and CDR2 is YFSETQ. The junction had 2 bases not matched to a gene; V was cut back by 0 bases and J by 4 bases. The CDR3 loop spans 14 amino acids. CDR3 coding DNA: TGCGCCAGCAGCTTGGCTGACAGGGGCACTGAAGCTTTCTTT. Its protein is CASSLADRGTEAFF.

V usage is TRBV28 and J usage is TRBJ1-6, with D tentatively TRBD1 (5 bases). CDR1 is MDHEN and CDR2 is SYDVKM in the germline V gene. The CDR3 runs 14 residues. The V gene lost 2 bases and the J gene lost 12 bases, with 14 bases spanning the gap. CDR3 in amino acids: CASSLNTGGGPLHF. The DNA of the CDR3 is TGTGCCAGCAGTTTAAACACGGGGGGGGGACCCCTCCACTTT.

This clone was recorded only once. The genes are TRBV13 and TRBJ2-1, with TRBD2 matching 7 bases. The germline V gene has CDR1 PRHDT and CDR2 FYEKMQ (reference sequence). With V trimmed by 7 bases and J by 4 bases, 7 bases remained unmatched. CDR3 length: 14 residues. This CDR3 reads CASTLADPYNEQFF. Here the CDR3 DNA reads TGTGCCAGCACTCTAGCGGACCCTTACAATGAGCAGTTCTTC.

The chain employs TRBV19 and TRBJ1-5; TRBD1 aligns across 7 bases. This CDR3 is 17 amino acids long. The J segment lost 4 bases and the V segment lost 1 base, leaving 10 bases of the junction unmatched. Germline CDR1 LNHDA, CDR2 SQIVND (reference sequence). The CDR3 spells CASSIATGRLGNQPQHF. DNA for the CDR3: TGTGCCAGTAGTATAGCGACAGGGCGACTTGGAAATCAGCCCCAGCATTTT. The whole variable domain, filled in from reference TRBV19 and TRBJ1-5, reads DGGITQSPKYLFRKEGQNVTLSCEQNLNHDAMYWYRQDPGQGLRLIYYSQIVNDFQKGDIAEGYSVSREKKESFPLTVTSAQKNPTAFYLCASSIATGRLGNQPQHFGDGTRLSIL.

CDR3 nucleotide sequence: TGTGCCATCAGTTCTAACCGGGACAAGAACACCGGGGAGCTGTTTTTT. Residues: CAISSNRDKNTGELFF. The genes are TRBV10-3 and TRBJ2-2, with D possibly matching TRBD1 (6 bases). This CDR3 is 16 amino acids long. The germline V gene has CDR1 ENHRY and CDR2 SYGVKD. The germline V and J ends were trimmed by 5 bases and 1 base, with 14 bases remaining between them.

V usage is TRBV9 and J usage is TRBJ2-1, with 11 bases that match TRBD1. The CDR3 contains 16 residues. The V segment lost 3 bases and the J segment 3 bases; nucleotides outside the gene matches: 5. From germline, CDR1 is SGDLS and CDR2 YYNGEE. The CDR3 reads CASSGPGQGVYNEQFF. The CDR3 DNA is TGTGCCAGCAGCGGACCGGGACAGGGGGTCTACAATGAGCAGTTCTTC.